The text below deals with one TCR beta chain. This entry comes from a study of Graves' ophthalmopathy and Graves' hyperthyroidism. The V segment lost 1 base and the J segment 1 base; nucleotides outside the gene matches: 7. Germline CDR1 and CDR2: DFQATT and SNEGSKA (reference sequence). The CDR3 extends over 17 amino acids. From RNA, the CDR3 regions of TCR beta chains were amplified and sequenced. A first-round RT-PCR used HTBI primers, followed by a second-round multiplex PCR. TCRdb re-called the multiplex PCR reads through MiXCR, storing one row per CDR3 protein. The sample holds around 590,000 distinct CDR3 sequences, roughly 39% seen once.

This clonotype originated in an adult man with Graves' hyperthyroidism. The material sequenced was peripheral blood or thyroid tissue (not recorded which). The rearrangement uses TRBV20-1 and TRBJ2-3; 11 bases agree with TRBD2. In DNA, the CDR3 is TGCAGTGCTAGAGCCCTCGGGACTAGCGGAGGCACAGATACGCAGTATTTT. It specifies CSARALGTSGGTDTQYF.